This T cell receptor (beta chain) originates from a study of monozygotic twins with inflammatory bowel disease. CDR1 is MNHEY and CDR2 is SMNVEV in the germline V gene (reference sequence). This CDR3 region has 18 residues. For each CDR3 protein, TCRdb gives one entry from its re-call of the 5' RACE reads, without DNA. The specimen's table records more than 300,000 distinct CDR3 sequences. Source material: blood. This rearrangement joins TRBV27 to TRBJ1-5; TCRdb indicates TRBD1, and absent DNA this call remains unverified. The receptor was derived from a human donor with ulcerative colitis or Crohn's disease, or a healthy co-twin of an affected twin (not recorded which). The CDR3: CASSFGGQGRVSNQPQHF.